The next 2 T cell receptor beta chains were all read from a single sample in a study of cytomegalovirus exposure and HLA in healthy donors. TCRdb's copy holds only in-frame clones and misses some; the assay was immunoSEQ multiplex PCR. The sample carries roughly 70,000 clones, 94% recorded once. The material sequenced was PBMCs. Receptor source: a man between 18 and 29 years old in good health and CMV-seropositive.

The V gene is TRBV28, the J gene TRBJ2-5; 7 bases line up with TRBD1. After removal of 6 bases from V and 5 bases from J, the junction contained 6 bases not matched to a gene. The CDR3 is made up of 13 amino acids. The germline V gene encodes CDR1 MDHEN and CDR2 SYDVKM. CDR3 DNA: TGTGCCAGCAGAGCACAGGGGTGGGAGACCCAGTACTTC. It encodes CASRAQGWETQYF.

The chain couples TRBV2 to TRBJ2-7; 9 bases are shared with TRBD1. Trimming removed 4 bases from V and 2 bases from J; junction bases left unmatched: 6. The CDR3 is made up of 15 amino acids. CDR1 and CDR2 (germline): SNHLY, FYNNEI. CDR3 region: CASSGGTGRTYEQYF. The DNA for the CDR3 is TGTGCCAGCAGTGGGGGGACAGGGAGAACCTACGAGCAGTACTTC.